This TCR beta chain was sequenced during a study of OX40 agonist ivuxolimab in advanced cancers. About the study: Treatment of patients was with ivuxolimab, an agonistic anti-OX40 (CD134) antibody. Ivuxolimab was delivered to patients intravenously every 2 weeks at doses spanning 0.01 to 10 mg/kg. Dose-escalation subjects each had hepatocellular carcinoma, melanoma, renal cell or head and neck cancer. Findings and caveats of the study: On average, a greater number of expanded clones characterised CD8+ T cells relative to CD4+.

CDR1 and CDR2 from the germline V gene are LNHDA and SQIVND (reference sequence). Trimming removed 7 bases at V and 1 base at J, with 13 bases between. This CDR3 comprises 15 residues. The protocol was immunoSEQ multiplex PCR, while the TCRdb copy is restricted to in-frame clones and leaves out a portion. In the table there are about 86,000 clones, roughly 87% of which are singletons. Concerning this clone: The target antigen is unknown.

This material consisted of CD4+ or CD8+ T cells sorted from blood, taken in a trial of the OX40 agonist ivuxolimab. This receptor was taken from an adult with an advanced solid tumor such as melanoma, head and neck, liver or kidney cancer. The genes are TRBV19 and TRBJ2-2; D may be TRBD1 (5 bases). The CDR3 protein is CASTKGLVNTGELFF. The CDR3 DNA reads TGTGCCAGTACCAAGGGGCTAGTGAACACCGGGGAGCTGTTTTTT.